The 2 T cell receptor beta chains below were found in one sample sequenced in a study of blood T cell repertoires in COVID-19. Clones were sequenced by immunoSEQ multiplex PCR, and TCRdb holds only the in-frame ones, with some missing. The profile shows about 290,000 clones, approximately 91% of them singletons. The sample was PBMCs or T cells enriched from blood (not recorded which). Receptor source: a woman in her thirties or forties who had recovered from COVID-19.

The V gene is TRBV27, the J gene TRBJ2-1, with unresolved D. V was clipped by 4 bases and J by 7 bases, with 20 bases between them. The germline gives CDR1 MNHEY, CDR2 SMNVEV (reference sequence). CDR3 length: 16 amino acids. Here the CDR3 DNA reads TGTGCCAGCAGTTCGAACTCCCCCCCCTATTCAAATGAGCAGTTCTTC. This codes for CASSSNSPPYSNEQFF.

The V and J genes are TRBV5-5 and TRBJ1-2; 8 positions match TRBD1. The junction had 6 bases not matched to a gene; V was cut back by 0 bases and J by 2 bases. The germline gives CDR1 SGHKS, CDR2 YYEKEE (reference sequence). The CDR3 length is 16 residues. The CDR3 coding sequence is TGTGCCAGCAGCTTGGGTCCAGGGGGCAGAAACTATGGCTACACCTTC. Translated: CASSLGPGGRNYGYTF.